This T cell receptor beta chain was sequenced for a study of blood T cell repertoires in COVID-19. Across the whole study: Samples representing acute and convalescent COVID-19 were sourced from the United States, Italy and Spain.

Per the authors' pipeline: Amplification of reference gene primers provided the estimated nucleated cell counts. The assay was immunoSEQ multiplex PCR, and TCRdb's table has in-frame clones only and misses some. V and J calls and clone size are copied from that table; D and trimming were computed from the DNA. There are tens of thousands of clones in the sample; roughly nine tenths occur only once, and roughly 2% lies in the top ten. Germline CDR1 is ENHRY and CDR2 is SYGVKD. V shed 8 bases and J 3 bases; nucleotides not matched to a gene: 3. The CDR3 has 13 amino acids. The sequenced material came from peripheral blood. This TCR came from a middle-aged man with active COVID-19. The chain uses TRBV10-3 and TRBJ1-1; 10 bases align to TRBD1. Here the CDR3 reads CAIGDRGDTEAFF. The CDR3 DNA reads as TGTGCCATCGGGGACAGGGGCGACACTGAAGCTTTCTTT.